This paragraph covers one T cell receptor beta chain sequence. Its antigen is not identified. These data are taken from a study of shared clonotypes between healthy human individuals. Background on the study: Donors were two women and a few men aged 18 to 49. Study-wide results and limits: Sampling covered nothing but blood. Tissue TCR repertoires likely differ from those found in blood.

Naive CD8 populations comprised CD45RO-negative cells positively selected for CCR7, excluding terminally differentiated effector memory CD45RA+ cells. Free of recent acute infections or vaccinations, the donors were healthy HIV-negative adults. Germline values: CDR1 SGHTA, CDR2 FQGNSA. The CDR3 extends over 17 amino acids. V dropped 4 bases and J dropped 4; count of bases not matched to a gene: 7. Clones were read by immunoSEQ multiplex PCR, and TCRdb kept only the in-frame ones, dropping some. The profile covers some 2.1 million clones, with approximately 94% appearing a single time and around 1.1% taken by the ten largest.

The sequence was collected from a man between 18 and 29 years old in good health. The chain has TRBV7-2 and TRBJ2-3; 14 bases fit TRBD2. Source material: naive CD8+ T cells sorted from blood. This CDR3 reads CASSWEGLAGVSDTQYF. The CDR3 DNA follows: TGTGCCAGCAGCTGGGAGGGACTAGCGGGAGTGTCAGATACGCAGTATTTT.